What follows are 24 T cell receptor beta chains derived from one specimen sequenced in a study of blood T cell repertoires in COVID-19. Produced via immunoSEQ multiplex PCR; TCRdb's table is partial and in-frame only. The data show 170,000 or so clones, roughly 88% seen once. The sequenced material came from peripheral blood. These receptors were obtained from a woman aged 55 to 70 with acute or convalescent COVID-19.

About this clone itself: The junction and the germline gene differ at one end; a read error may be behind it. The chain has TRBV24-1 and TRBJ2-2, with D possibly being TRBD1 (6 bases). Germline CDR1 is KGHDR and CDR2 is SFDVKD. This CDR3 comprises 13 residues. The CDR3 coding sequence is TGTGCCACCAGCAGGGACAACCACCGGGGAGCTGTTTTT. Translated: CATSRDNHRGAVF.

The chain combines TRBV6-5 with TRBJ2-7, with unresolved D. CDR1 and CDR2 (germline): MNHEY, SVGAGI. Trimming removed 2 bases from V and 0 bases from J, with 11 bases in between. The CDR3 runs to 15 residues. The CDR3 loop is CASSYEASSSYEQYF. The CDR3 DNA follows: TGTGCCAGCAGTTACGAGGCGAGCAGCTCCTACGAGCAGTACTTC.

This clone has a single count. A read error may produce the germline difference seen at one junction end. The chain recombines TRBV6-6 with TRBJ1-1; 8 bases match TRBD1. The germline gives CDR1 MNHNY, CDR2 SVGAGI (reference sequence). This CDR3 has 15 residues. Here the CDR3 reads CASSSPRTGNPEAFF. The DNA of the CDR3 is TGTGCCAGCAGTTCCCCCCGGACAGGGAACCCTGAAGCTTTCTTT.

The chain joins TRBV12-5 to TRBJ2-5; no clear D gene. Trimming left V 5 bases short and J 5 bases short, with 9 bases between. The CDR3 totals 12 residues. From germline, CDR1 is LGHNT and CDR2 FRNRAP. The CDR3 sequence is CASGPTGETQYF. Written as DNA, the CDR3 is TGTGCTAGTGGTCCGACCGGGGAGACCCAGTACTTC.

The chain combines TRBV7-2 with TRBJ2-2, with 9 bases aligning to TRBD1. J lost 6 bases, V lost 1 base, and 9 bases had no gene match. This CDR3 spans 17 amino acids. Germline CDR1 SGHTA, CDR2 FQGNSA. DNA of the CDR3: TGTGCCAGCAGCTTAGTTGGGACAGGGAGTTTTGCCGGGGAGCTGTTTTTT. It translates to CASSLVGTGSFAGELFF.

J is TRBJ2-2 and V is TRBV7-2, with TRBD1 as a possible D gene (7 bases). From germline, CDR1 is SGHTA and CDR2 FQGNSA. Trimming removed 2 bases from V and 0 bases from J, with 16 bases in between. The CDR3 contains 18 residues. CDR3: CASSLHRQGGSNTGELFF. The CDR3 coding sequence is TGTGCCAGCAGCTTACATAGACAGGGAGGCTCGAACACCGGGGAGCTGTTTTTT.

This clone was counted only a few times. The chain couples TRBV21-1 to TRBJ1-5. TRBV21-1 is labeled a pseudogene. This CDR3 comprises 20 residues. In nucleotides, the CDR3 is TGTGCCAGCATCTCGAACCCTGGGGAGGGGACGGGGGTATACAATCAGCCCCAGCATTTT. Encoded protein: CASISNPGEGTGVYNQPQHF.

This rearrangement joins TRBV9 to TRBJ2-3; TRBD2 matches at 9 bases. V dropped 0 bases and J dropped 8; count of bases not matched to a gene: 10. Looked up from germline, CDR1 is SGDLS and CDR2 is YYNGEE. This CDR3 spans 16 amino acids. The CDR3: CASSVEPSGKDGTQYF. DNA for the CDR3: TGTGCCAGCAGCGTAGAACCTAGCGGGAAGGACGGTACGCAGTATTTT.

In nucleotides, the CDR3 is TGTGCCTGGACAGGGGGTACCCTTATCTACGAGCAGTACTTC. It yields the protein CAWTGGTLIYEQYF. The genes are TRBV30 and TRBJ2-7, with 7 bases that match TRBD1. The CDR3 length is 14 residues. Germline V gene lookup returns CDR1 GTSNPN and CDR2 SVGIG (reference sequence). Trimming removed 4 bases from V and 3 bases from J; junction bases left unmatched: 9.

V is TRBV7-2 and J is TRBJ1-2; TRBD1 matches at 11 bases. The CDR3 is made up of 16 amino acids. V shed 2 bases and J 7 bases; nucleotides not matched to a gene: 9. Looked up from germline, CDR1 is SGHTA and CDR2 is FQGNSA. For the CDR3, the DNA is TGTGCCAGCAGCTTACGAAGAGGACAGGGGGCGGGTGGCTACACCTTC. This gives the protein CASSLRRGQGAGGYTF. Based on the CDR3 plus reference TRBV7-2 and TRBJ1-2, the full variable domain is GAGVSQSPSNKVTEKGKDVELRCDPISGHTALYWYRQSLGQGLEFLIYFQGNSAPDKSGLPSDRFSAERTGGSVSTLTIQRTQQEDSAVYLCASSLRRGQGAGGYTFGSGTRLTVV.

Here the CDR3 DNA reads TGTGCCAGGGTAGCCCGGACTAGCGGGGTTTATAATGAGCAGTTCTTC. The encoded protein is CARVARTSGVYNEQFF. V and J are TRBV3-1 (or the pseudogene TRBV3-2) and TRBJ2-1; TRBD2 aligns across 12 bases. Trimming took 9 bases from V and 7 from J; bases not matched to a gene: 13. CDR1 and CDR2 from the germline V gene are LGHDT and YNNKEL (reference sequence). The CDR3 extends over 16 amino acids.

This clone appeared once. The chain carries TRBV27 and TRBJ1-2, with D perhaps matching TRBD1 (6 bases). CDR3 length: 15 residues. Trimming removed 5 bases at V and 0 bases at J, with 13 bases between. Per germline, CDR1 MNHEY and CDR2 SMNVEV (reference sequence). As DNA, the CDR3 is TGTGCCAGCAGTCCTAGGACAGATGCTAACTATGGCTACACCTTC. Translation: CASSPRTDANYGYTF.

This rearrangement joins TRBV6-2 or TRBV6-3 to TRBJ1-1, with unresolved D. V gave up 5 bases and J gave up 11 bases, with 15 bases separating them. This CDR3 has 12 amino acids. Germline loops: CDR1 MNHEY, CDR2 SVGEGT. CDR3 loop: CASSRREVMAFF. The CDR3 region has the DNA TGTGCCAGCAGTAGGAGGGAGGTTATGGCTTTCTTT.

The rearrangement links TRBV4-2 to TRBJ2-5; D gene ambiguous. This CDR3 region has 15 residues. V was clipped by 0 bases and J by 3 bases, with 11 bases between them. Germline V lookup: CDR1 LGHNA, CDR2 YNFKEQ. In nucleotides, the CDR3 is TGTGCCAGCAGCCAAGATGGTACAGTTGAAGAGACCCAGTACTTC. This codes for CASSQDGTVEETQYF.

The rearrangement joins TRBV3-1 (or the pseudogene TRBV3-2) to TRBJ1-5; D is undetermined. The germline V gene encodes CDR1 LGHDT and CDR2 YNNKEL (reference sequence). V lost 8 bases and J lost 2, with 13 bases in between. The CDR3 length is 14 residues. DNA of the CDR3: TGTGCCAGCTTAACCGGGAACCGCAATCAGCCCCAGCATTTT. This codes for CASLTGNRNQPQHF.

This clone was picked up a small number of times. The chain links TRBV7-8 to TRBJ2-2, with 12 nucleotides matching TRBD1. Germline CDR1 reads SGHVS; CDR2 reads FQNEAQ. V lost 5 bases to trimming and J lost 5 bases; unmatched junction nucleotides: 3. CDR3 length: 15 residues. DNA for the CDR3: TGTGCCAGCAGCATGGGACAGGGGGCGACCGGGGAGCTGTTTTTT. Translating it yields CASSMGQGATGELFF.

The genes are TRBV2 and TRBJ2-2; D possibly corresponds to TRBD2 (6 bases). Germline CDR1 SNHLY, CDR2 FYNNEI. This CDR3 has 14 amino acids. Trimming stripped 7 bases from V and 4 bases from J, with 13 bases between. The CDR3 sequence is CASIRDGGTGELFF. DNA of the CDR3: TGTGCCAGCATTAGGGACGGGGGCACCGGGGAGCTGTTTTTT.

The rearrangement uses TRBV5-1 and TRBJ2-2, with TRBD2 matching 9 bases. J was trimmed by 0 bases and V by 2 bases; bases with no gene match: 8. This CDR3 is 18 amino acids long. Germline CDR1 is SGHRS and CDR2 is YFSETQ. CDR3 bases: TGCGCCAGCAGCTTAGGGCTAGCGGGGATCTCGAACACCGGGGAGCTGTTTTTT. Its protein is CASSLGLAGISNTGELFF.

This clone was seen only a few times. The chain carries TRBV6-5 and TRBJ2-5; D gene unclear. The CDR3 spans 14 residues. Germline V CDR1 and CDR2: MNHEY, SVGAGI. Trimming stripped 6 bases from V and 1 base from J, with 12 bases between. Here the CDR3 reads CASSHPQVQETQYF. The CDR3 DNA sequence: TGTGCCAGCAGCCATCCCCAGGTCCAAGAGACCCAGTACTTC.

The gene calls are TRBV13 and TRBJ1-1; weak D call: TRBD1 (6 bases). This CDR3 spans 15 amino acids. With 5 bases removed from V and 11 bases from J, the gap between germline ends came to 24 bases. Germline V gives CDR1 PRHDT, CDR2 FYEKMQ (reference sequence). The CDR3 sequence is CASSRSRDKGLRAFF. The CDR3 DNA reads TGTGCCAGCAGCCGGAGTAGGGACAAGGGGTTAAGGGCTTTCTTT.

The V call is TRBV5-5, the J call TRBJ2-1, with 10 bases that match TRBD1. Unmatched junction bases numbered 11, after V lost 4 bases and J lost 10 bases. This CDR3 is 15 amino acids long. CDR1 and CDR2 from the germline V gene are SGHKS and YYEKEE (reference sequence). The CDR3 spells CASSRGTGAVSEQFF. CDR3 DNA sequence: TGTGCCAGCAGCCGGGGGACAGGGGCCGTCAGCGAGCAGTTCTTC. Filled out from reference TRBV5-5 and TRBJ2-1, the complete variable domain reads DAGVTQSPTHLIKTRGQQVTLRCSPISGHKSVSWYQQVLGQGPQFIFQYYEKEERGRGNFPDRFSARQFPNYSSELNVNALLLGDSALYLCASSRGTGAVSEQFFGPGTRLTVL.

This clone was recorded only once. The rearrangement links TRBV5-1 to TRBJ1-4, with 7 nucleotides matching TRBD1. The CDR3 length is 15 residues. CDR1 is SGHRS, CDR2 YFSETQ, per germline. With V trimmed by 3 bases and J by 5 bases, 7 bases remained unmatched. Here the CDR3 DNA reads TGCGCCAGCAGCTACCTACAGGGGTCAAATGAAAAACTGTTTTTT. Its translation is CASSYLQGSNEKLFF.

The rearrangement uses TRBV4-3 and TRBJ2-7; perhaps TRBD1 as D (5 bases). The CDR3 contains 13 residues. Germline values: CDR1 LGHNA, CDR2 YSLEER. The V end was cut by 4 bases, the J end by 3 bases, with 10 bases between. CDR3 in amino acids: CASSLHRNYEQYF. The CDR3 DNA follows: TGCGCCAGCAGCCTACACAGGAACTACGAGCAGTACTTC.

This clone was detected once. The chain employs TRBV7-2 and TRBJ1-4; perhaps TRBD1 as D (5 bases). This CDR3 has 15 amino acids. The V end was cut by 4 bases, the J end by 2 bases, with 11 bases between. From germline, CDR1 is SGHTA and CDR2 FQGNSA. The CDR3 sequence: CASSWVGATNEKLFF. The CDR3 DNA sequence: TGTGCCAGCAGCTGGGTAGGGGCCACTAATGAAAAACTGTTTTTT.